These 15 T cell receptor beta chains came from one sample sequenced in a study of cytomegalovirus exposure and HLA in healthy donors. PCR was performed using 60 Vbeta and 13 Jbeta primers. Sequenced by immunoSEQ multiplex PCR; TCRdb stores in-frame clones only, minus some. The sample table sets out 40,000 or so clones. The sequenced material came from PBMCs. Receptor source: a woman in her thirties in good health and CMV-seropositive.

The rearrangement joins TRBV4-1 to TRBJ1-2; no firm D call. The CDR3 is 16 amino acids. Deletions cut 0 bases from V and 0 bases from J, with 11 bases between. Germline values: CDR1 MGHRA, CDR2 YSYEKL. The CDR3 sequence is CASSQEHSPPNYGYTF. In DNA form, the CDR3 reads TGCGCCAGCAGCCAAGAGCACAGCCCGCCTAACTATGGCTACACCTTC.

About this clone: The junction does not match germline at one end; this may be a read error. The chain has TRBV7-7 and TRBJ2-2, with TRBD2 matching 9 bases. The CDR3 runs to 16 residues. Per the germline V gene, CDR1 is SSHAT and CDR2 is FNYEAQ (reference sequence). The CDR3 spells CASSKGTSLNTGELFF. The CDR3 nucleotides read TGTGCTAGCAGCAAAGGGACTAGCCTAAACACCGGGGAGCTGTTTTTT.

V gene TRBV5-4 combines with J gene TRBJ1-6; TRBD1 agrees at 7 bases. Germline CDR1 reads SGHNT; CDR2 reads YYREEE (reference sequence). The CDR3 is made up of 16 amino acids. The trim removed 4 bases at V and 0 bases at J, leaving 4 bases unmatched. CDR3 sequence reads: CASSAGGTSYNSPLHF. DNA for the CDR3: TGTGCCAGCAGCGCAGGGGGGACCTCCTATAATTCACCCCTCCACTTT.

V usage is TRBV7-2 and J usage is TRBJ1-1; 7 bases match TRBD1. The CDR3 runs to 13 residues. CDR1 SGHTA and CDR2 FQGNSA come from the germline V gene. J was trimmed by 4 bases and V by 6 bases; bases with no gene match: 5. CDR3 region: CASSTGTATEAFF. The DNA for the CDR3 is TGTGCCAGCAGTACCGGGACAGCCACTGAAGCTTTCTTT.

The V gene is TRBV30, the J gene TRBJ1-4, with D unclear. Trimming took off 1 base at V and 8 bases at J, with 20 bases between the two ends. CDR1 GTSNPN and CDR2 SVGIG come from the germline V gene (reference sequence). This CDR3 spans 16 amino acids. CDR3 loop: CAWSDPHGYGKEKLFF. The CDR3 bases are TGTGCCTGGAGTGACCCCCACGGGTACGGTAAAGAAAAACTGTTTTTT.

The chain uses TRBV27 and TRBJ2-1; 11 bases fit TRBD2. Looked up from germline, CDR1 is MNHEY and CDR2 is SMNVEV (reference sequence). The CDR3 consists of 17 residues. V lost 2 bases to trimming and J lost 8 bases; unmatched junction nucleotides: 11. The CDR3 nucleotides are TGTGCCAGCAGTTTACTAGCGGGGGGCGCCCAGGGCGATGAGCAGTTCTTC. As protein: CASSLLAGGAQGDEQFF.

The V gene is TRBV19, the J gene TRBJ1-3, with D possibly TRBD1 on 5 matching bases. The V gene lost 5 bases and the J gene lost 0 bases, with 11 bases spanning the gap. The CDR3 has 15 residues. CDR1 and CDR2 (germline): LNHDA, SQIVND (reference sequence). The CDR3 DNA is TGTGCCAGTAGTCGACGGGGGTTCTCTGGAAACACCATATATTTT. It translates to CASSRRGFSGNTIYF.

The chain recombines TRBV19 with TRBJ1-3; TRBD1 is a possible D gene (6 bases). Per the germline V gene, CDR1 is LNHDA and CDR2 is SQIVND (reference sequence). The germline V and J ends were trimmed by 7 bases and 0 bases, with 13 bases remaining between them. The CDR3 spans 15 residues. The CDR3 reads CASKAGDVSGNTIYF. In nucleotides, the CDR3 is TGTGCCAGTAAGGCAGGGGACGTCTCTGGAAACACCATATATTTT.

This chain links TRBV5-1 with TRBJ2-1; 9 bases map to TRBD1. The CDR3 extends over 15 amino acids. The J segment lost 5 bases and the V segment lost 0 bases, leaving 3 bases of the junction unmatched. Germline assignment: CDR1 SGHRS and CDR2 YFSETQ. The CDR3 DNA follows: TGCGCCAGCAGCTTGGAGGGACAGGGTAACAATGAGCAGTTCTTC. Translated, it gives CASSLEGQGNNEQFF.

The gene calls are TRBV6-5 and TRBJ1-1; 9 bases map to TRBD1. The V segment lost 6 bases and the J segment 6 bases; nucleotides outside the gene matches: 8. In germline, CDR1 is MNHEY, CDR2 SVGAGI. The CDR3 is made up of 14 amino acids. The CDR3 protein is CASRLTGGTSEAFF. CDR3 bases: TGTGCCAGCAGATTAACAGGGGGCACATCTGAAGCTTTCTTT.

The chain carries TRBV19 and TRBJ1-6; TRBD1 matches 9 bases. The length of the CDR3 is 15 residues. J was trimmed by 10 bases and V by 3 bases; bases with no gene match: 7. Germline V CDR1 and CDR2: LNHDA, SQIVND (reference sequence). The CDR3 loop reads CASSIGDRVGSPLHF. DNA of the CDR3: TGTGCCAGTAGTATCGGGGACAGGGTAGGCTCACCCCTCCACTTT. The full variable domain, its missing parts supplied by reference TRBV19 and TRBJ1-6, is DGGITQSPKYLFRKEGQNVTLSCEQNLNHDAMYWYRQDPGQGLRLIYYSQIVNDFQKGDIAEGYSVSREKKESFPLTVTSAQKNPTAFYLCASSIGDRVGSPLHFGNGTRLTVT.

The genes are TRBV19 and TRBJ1-3; D is perhaps TRBD1 (6 bases). This CDR3 spans 15 amino acids. V was cut by 3 bases and J by 2 bases, with 11 bases left in between. The V gene's germline CDR1 is LNHDA and CDR2 SQIVND (reference sequence). The CDR3 protein is CASSISQGTGNTIYF. The CDR3 DNA reads TGTGCCAGTAGTATCTCTCAGGGGACTGGAAACACCATATATTTT.

This chain connects TRBV5-1 to TRBJ2-1, with 7 bases lining up with TRBD2. The CDR3 extends over 14 amino acids. With V trimmed by 4 bases and J by 3 bases, 4 bases remained unmatched. Germline V gene sequence: CDR1 SGHRS, CDR2 YFSETQ. The CDR3 reads CASSTTSDYNEQFF. In DNA, the CDR3 is TGCGCCAGCAGCACAACTAGCGACTACAATGAGCAGTTCTTC.

The rearrangement uses TRBV7-2 and TRBJ2-4, with a weak D call TRBD2 (5 bases). Germline V gene lookup returns CDR1 SGHTA and CDR2 FQGNSA. The CDR3 is 15 amino acids. The V and J ends lost 4 bases and 0 bases respectively, with 10 bases between them. The CDR3 is CASSYRDLAKNIQYF. The CDR3 coding sequence is TGTGCCAGCAGCTACCGGGATCTAGCCAAAAACATTCAGTACTTC.

The chain employs TRBV6-1 and TRBJ1-3; TRBD1 aligns across 8 bases. Germline V gene lookup returns CDR1 MNHNS and CDR2 SASEGT. CDR3 length equals 15 residues. Germline trimming cut 0 bases from V and 4 bases from J; bases unmatched to any gene: 2. The DNA of the CDR3 is TGTGCCAGCAGTGAAGCCTGGACAGGGGGAAACACCATATATTTT. Translation gives CASSEAWTGGNTIYF.